What follows are 24 T cell receptor beta chains derived from one specimen sequenced in a study of immune cell composition in non-small cell lung cancer. This table comes from immunoSEQ multiplex PCR, and its TCRdb copy is limited to in-frame clones, with some not included. Of 4,000 to 5,500 clones in the sample, approximately 80% were seen once. Sequenced material: lung tumor tissue. The receptors derive from a human donor with non-small cell lung cancer.

V is TRBV15 and J is TRBJ1-2; TRBD1 matches 9 bases. Germline assignment: CDR1 LNHNV and CDR2 YYDKDF (reference sequence). This CDR3 spans 14 amino acids. After removal of 1 base from V and 5 bases from J, the junction contained 2 bases not matched to a gene. In DNA, the CDR3 is TGTGCCACCAGCAGAGGACAGGGGGGTTATGGCTACACCTTC. It encodes CATSRGQGGYGYTF.

V usage is TRBV6-5 and J usage is TRBJ1-6; the match to TRBD1 covers 7 bases. The CDR3 is made up of 15 amino acids. With V trimmed by 5 bases and J by 8 bases, 9 bases remained unmatched. CDR1 MNHEY and CDR2 SVGAGI come from the germline V gene. DNA for the CDR3: TGTGCCAGCAGTGGGGGGGGACAGAGCGATTCACCCCTCCACTTT. Translating it yields CASSGGGQSDSPLHF.

The chain uses TRBV21-1 and TRBJ1-2. TRBV21-1 is recorded as a pseudogene. The CDR3 is made up of 18 amino acids. DNA for the CDR3: TGTGCCAGCAGCAAAAACCCAACAGGCCGGGGGTCTAACTATGGCTACACCTTC. Encoded protein: CASSKNPTGRGSNYGYTF.

This chain joins TRBV11-2 and TRBJ1-1, with D perhaps TRBD1 (5 bases). Trimming left V 0 bases short and J 5 bases short, with 10 bases between. CDR1 and CDR2 from the germline V gene are SGHAT and FQNNGV. The CDR3 consists of 14 residues. CDR3: CASSLEEGKTEAFF. The CDR3 bases are TGTGCCAGCAGCTTAGAAGAGGGGAAAACTGAAGCTTTCTTT.

The CDR3 region has the DNA TGTGCCAGCATGATCGGACTAGCGAGCGATGAGCAGTTCTTC. Translation gives CASMIGLASDEQFF. V gene TRBV21-1 combines with J gene TRBJ2-1; the listed D gene, TRBD2, was not tested against the DNA. TRBV21-1 is marked as a pseudogene. CDR3 length equals 14 residues.

The chain joins TRBV5-1 to TRBJ2-5; a possible D gene is TRBD1 (6 bases). V was pared by 3 bases and J by 4 bases, with 16 bases between. There are 15 residues in the CDR3. From germline, CDR1 is SGHRS and CDR2 YFSETQ. The CDR3: CASSYSGVSGETQYF. The CDR3 nucleotides read TGCGCCAGCAGCTACTCAGGGGTATCGGGAGAGACCCAGTACTTC.

The rearrangement joins TRBV4-1 to TRBJ1-4, with a weak D call TRBD1 (5 bases). Looked up from germline, CDR1 is MGHRA and CDR2 is YSYEKL. Trimming pared 3 bases from V and 6 bases from J, leaving 14 bases between. The CDR3 runs 15 residues. CDR3 sequence reads: CASSHPNQGDEKLFF. CDR3 sequence (DNA): TGCGCCAGCAGCCACCCGAATCAGGGTGATGAAAAACTGTTTTTT.

The V call is TRBV5-1, the J call TRBJ2-2; 14 positions agree with TRBD2. Germline V CDR1 and CDR2: SGHRS, YFSETQ. V trimming: 7 bases; J trimming: 2 bases; junction bases outside the gene matches: 7. The length of the CDR3 is 17 residues. The chain's CDR3 is CASRRTSGGSNTGELFF. The DNA for the CDR3 is TGCGCCAGCCGCCGGACTAGCGGGGGGTCTAACACCGGGGAGCTGTTTTTT.

The rearrangement joins TRBV25-1 to TRBJ1-4, with D maybe TRBD1 (5 bases). The CDR3 covers 17 residues. Germline V lookup: CDR1 MGHDK, CDR2 SYGVNS. Trimming shortened V by 3 bases and J by 0 bases, and 14 bases separated the two germline ends. CDR3 bases: TGTGCCAGCAGTGACCCAAAAAGGGGAGCAACTAATGAAAAACTGTTTTTT. Translation gives CASSDPKRGATNEKLFF.

V usage is TRBV5-8 and J usage is TRBJ2-7; D ambiguous. Germline V lookup: CDR1 SGHTS, CDR2 YDEGEE. This CDR3 has 15 residues. V dropped 0 bases and J dropped 2 bases, with 12 bases sitting between them. DNA of the CDR3: TGTGCCAGCAGCTTGGCCCCCCCACCACCCTACGAGCAGTACTTC. It yields the protein CASSLAPPPPYEQYF. Full variable domain (rest looked up from reference TRBV5-8 and TRBJ2-7): EAGVTQSPTHLIKTRGQQATLRCSPISGHTSVYWYQQALGLGLQFLLWYDEGEERNRGNFPPRFSGRQFPNYSSELNVNALELEDSALYLCASSLAPPPPYEQYFGPGTRLTVT.

The chain has TRBV28 and TRBJ2-3, with 12 nucleotides matching TRBD2. This CDR3 has 17 residues. Germline CDR1 and CDR2: MDHEN and SYDVKM. J was trimmed by 2 bases and V by 4 bases; bases with no gene match: 7. CDR3 sequence (DNA): TGTGCCAGCAGTTCGCCCGGACTAGCGGGGTACACAGATACGCAGTATTTT. The encoded protein is CASSSPGLAGYTDTQYF.

The chain joins TRBV4-2 to TRBJ2-7, with 10 nucleotides matching TRBD1. Germline V lookup: CDR1 LGHNA, CDR2 YNFKEQ. The V segment lost 4 bases and the J segment 4 bases; nucleotides outside the gene matches: 19. This CDR3 is built from 19 residues. CDR3 protein: CASSLPWDRGSSGGYEQYF. The CDR3 DNA is TGTGCCAGCAGCCTTCCGTGGGACAGGGGATCCAGCGGTGGTTACGAGCAGTACTTC.

The chain joins TRBV6-6 to TRBJ1-2; 9 bases line up with TRBD1. This CDR3 is 13 amino acids long. The germline V gene encodes CDR1 MNHNY and CDR2 SVGAGI (reference sequence). Unmatched junction bases numbered 5, after V lost 6 bases and J lost 6 bases. This CDR3 reads CASSHRGRNGYTF. The CDR3 DNA sequence: TGTGCCAGCAGCCACAGGGGGCGCAATGGCTACACCTTC.

This clone was detected only a few times. The V and J genes are TRBV7-9 and TRBJ2-7; D is ambiguous. Germline CDR1 reads SEHNR; CDR2 reads FQNEAQ (reference sequence). The CDR3 contains 13 residues. V lost 4 bases, J lost 3 bases, and 10 bases lay in between. The CDR3 DNA sequence: TGTGCCAGCAGCTCCGGGCCCAACTACGAGCAGTACTTC. This gives the protein CASSSGPNYEQYF.

This chain joins TRBV7-9 and TRBJ2-7; D is possibly TRBD2 (6 bases). The V gene's germline CDR1 is SEHNR and CDR2 FQNEAQ (reference sequence). Trimming cost V 1 base and J 0 bases, with 13 bases left between them. This CDR3 is 16 amino acids long. CDR3 region: CASSLELGGSSYEQYF. CDR3 DNA sequence: TGTGCCAGCAGCTTAGAGTTGGGAGGCTCCTCCTACGAGCAGTACTTC.

The table lists this clone with a count of one. The rearrangement joins TRBV11-1 to TRBJ2-1; weak D call: TRBD2 (6 bases). V lost 4 bases, J lost 7 bases, and 11 bases lay in between. The CDR3 has 13 residues. Germline values: CDR1 SGHAT, CDR2 FQDESV (reference sequence). The CDR3: CASSWGLENEQFF. The DNA for the CDR3 is TGTGCCAGCAGCTGGGGACTCGAGAATGAGCAGTTCTTC.

The genes are TRBV11-3 and TRBJ2-3, with a possible D match to TRBD1 (6 bases). CDR1 is SGHNT, CDR2 YENEEA, per germline. The CDR3 loop spans 15 amino acids. The V end was cut by 1 base, the J end by 3 bases, with 11 bases between. The DNA for the CDR3 is TGTGCCAGCAGCTTAGGGCAGGGGTCGACAGATACGCAGTATTTT. This encodes CASSLGQGSTDTQYF.

This rearrangement joins TRBV6-6 to TRBJ2-2; the D is unclear. CDR3 length: 16 amino acids. CDR1 is MNHNY and CDR2 is SVGAGI in the germline V gene (reference sequence). V lost 0 bases and J lost 2, with 10 bases in between. CDR3 amino acids: CASSYSPSPNTGELFF. CDR3 sequence (DNA): TGTGCCAGCAGTTACTCGCCAAGCCCCAACACCGGGGAGCTGTTTTTT.

The V and J genes are TRBV21-1 and TRBJ2-5; TRBD2, the table's D call, lacks a check against the DNA. TRBV21-1 is noted as a pseudogene. The CDR3 runs 15 residues. This chain's CDR3 is CASSILTSGVVTQYF. The CDR3 DNA follows: TGTGCCAGCAGCATCCTGACTAGCGGGGTCGTGACCCAGTACTTC.

The chain combines TRBV6-6 with TRBJ2-5, with TRBD1 identical over 10 bases. V lost 2 bases to trimming and J lost 3 bases; unmatched junction nucleotides: 3. The CDR3 has 15 amino acids. Per germline, CDR1 MNHNY and CDR2 SVGAGI (reference sequence). CDR3 residues: CASSYPGQGKETQYF. The CDR3 bases are TGTGCCAGCAGTTACCCGGGACAGGGGAAAGAGACCCAGTACTTC.

This chain connects TRBV5-4 to TRBJ2-5, with TRBD2 identical over 11 bases. V gave up 4 bases and J gave up 2 bases; unmatched junction bases: 7. Germline V gene sequence: CDR1 SGHNT, CDR2 YYREEE (reference sequence). The CDR3 runs to 16 residues. The CDR3 nucleotides read TGTGCCAGCAGCCGACGACTAGCGGGGCCACAAGAGACCCAGTACTTC. Its translation: CASSRRLAGPQETQYF. The full variable domain, with the rest looked up from reference TRBV5-4 and TRBJ2-5, is ETGVTQSPTHLIKTRGQQVTLRCSSQSGHNTVSWYQQALGQGPQFIFQYYREEENGRGNFPPRFSGLQFPNYSSELNVNALELDDSALYLCASSRRLAGPQETQYFGPGTRLLVL.

The CDR3 region is CASRKAGETTEAFF. The CDR3 DNA follows: TGTGCCAGCAGGAAGGCAGGGGAAACCACTGAAGCTTTCTTT. V is TRBV6-1 and J is TRBJ1-1, with a weak D call TRBD1 (6 bases). The CDR3 sequence is 14 residues long. Germline V gene lookup returns CDR1 MNHNS and CDR2 SASEGT. V was shortened by 6 bases and J by 4 bases, with 15 bases between the two germline ends.

The rearrangement links TRBV7-2 to TRBJ1-2; possible D gene TRBD1, 5 bases. From germline, CDR1 is SGHTA and CDR2 FQGNSA. Deletions cut 1 base from V and 5 bases from J, with 5 bases between. This CDR3 contains 12 residues. Here the CDR3 reads CASSLGQYGYTF. In nucleotides, the CDR3 is TGTGCCAGCAGCTTAGGACAGTATGGCTACACCTTC.

This clone came up once. The rearrangement uses TRBV15 and TRBJ1-2; D call uncertain. Germline V lookup: CDR1 LNHNV, CDR2 YYDKDF (reference sequence). This CDR3 has 13 amino acids. V was pared by 0 bases and J by 8 bases, with 10 bases between. CDR3 sequence: CATSRDQSLGYTF. CDR3 coding DNA: TGTGCCACCAGCAGAGATCAAAGTCTCGGCTACACCTTC.